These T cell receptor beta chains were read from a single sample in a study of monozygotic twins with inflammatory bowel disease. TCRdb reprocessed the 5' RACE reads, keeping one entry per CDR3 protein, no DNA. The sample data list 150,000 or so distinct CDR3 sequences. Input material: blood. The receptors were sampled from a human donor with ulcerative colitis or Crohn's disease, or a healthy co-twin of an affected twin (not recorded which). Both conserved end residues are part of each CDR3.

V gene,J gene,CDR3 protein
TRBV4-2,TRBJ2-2,CASSQRAGTSGLNTGELFF
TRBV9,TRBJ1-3,CASSVYASGNTIYF
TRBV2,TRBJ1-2,CASSEEVGYTF
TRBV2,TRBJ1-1,CASSTGQTNTEAFF
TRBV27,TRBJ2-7,CASSLSGRAVYEQYF
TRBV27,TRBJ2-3,CASSGDGRGRGGTQYF
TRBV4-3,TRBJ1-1,CASSQEAFSNTEAFF
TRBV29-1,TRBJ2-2,CSGKRDRVNFTPAGELFF
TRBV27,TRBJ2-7,CASSLVAGGLLLEQYF
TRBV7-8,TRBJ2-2,CASSLVSGSNTGELFF
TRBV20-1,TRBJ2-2,CSAAGALTGELFF
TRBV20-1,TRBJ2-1,CSATPPAITYNEQFF
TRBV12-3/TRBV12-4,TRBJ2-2,CASSFPPQGVSGELFF
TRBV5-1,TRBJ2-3,CASSPRDRGVSDTQYF
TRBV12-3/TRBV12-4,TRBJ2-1,CASSFSSGTFNEQFF
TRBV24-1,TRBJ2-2,CATSDLQGRNTGELFF
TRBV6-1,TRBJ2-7,CASSEFGQGIYEQYF
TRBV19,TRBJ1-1,CASSDPGSALNTEAFF
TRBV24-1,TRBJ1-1,CATSKGPGNTEAFF
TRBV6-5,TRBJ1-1,CASSYSGYMNTEAFF
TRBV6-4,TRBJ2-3,CASRPGTSSNSDTQYF
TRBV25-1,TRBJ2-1,CASLSGSYNEQFF
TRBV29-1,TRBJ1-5,CSVGNGQPQHF
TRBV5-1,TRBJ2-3,CASSRGQRDTQYF
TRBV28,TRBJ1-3,CASSSGTSANTIYF
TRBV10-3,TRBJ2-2,CAISESRQGTGELFF
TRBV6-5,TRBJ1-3,CASSYSVAGNTIYF
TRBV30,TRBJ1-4,CACRDSFNEKLFF
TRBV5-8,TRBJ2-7,CASRWGQGGYEQYF
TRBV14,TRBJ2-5,CASSQVSRQIGDQETQYF
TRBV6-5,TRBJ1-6,CASRYSQSYNSPLHF
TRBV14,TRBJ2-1,CASSQSSKGEQFF
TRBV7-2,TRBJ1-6,CASSLDLGASPLHF
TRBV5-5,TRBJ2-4,CASSPQGREKNIQYF
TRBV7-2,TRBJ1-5,CASNSTGIDQPQHF
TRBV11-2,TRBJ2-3,CASSLQQGNTQYF
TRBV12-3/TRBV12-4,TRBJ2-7,CASSLEGAGYEQYF
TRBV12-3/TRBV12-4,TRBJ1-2,CASTIAQGFAGYTF
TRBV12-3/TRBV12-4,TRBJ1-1,CASTPERQSSNTEAFF
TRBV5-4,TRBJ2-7,CASSSRVPGEQYF
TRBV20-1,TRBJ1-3,CSARGLRDGNTIYF
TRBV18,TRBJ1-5,CASSPTGNQPQHF
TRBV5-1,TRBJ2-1,CASQRGQPYNEQFF
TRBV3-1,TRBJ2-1,CASSQGAGLAGHNEQFF
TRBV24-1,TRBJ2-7,CATSDPGQGLYEQYF
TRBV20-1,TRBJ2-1,CSASVAPYNEQFF
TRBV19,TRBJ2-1,CASSRTGRNEQFF
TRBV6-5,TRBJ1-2,CASSSQGGGYTF
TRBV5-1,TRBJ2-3,CASSSPGGNQHTDTQYF
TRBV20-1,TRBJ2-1,CSAPDSGRAPNEQFF
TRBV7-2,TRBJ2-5,CASSLSSGRGETQYF
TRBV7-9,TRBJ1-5,CASSLYGGQGGNQPQHF
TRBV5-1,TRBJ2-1,CASSFGTGNEQFF